This T cell receptor (beta chain) was sequenced for a study of blood T cell repertoires in COVID-19. Profiling relied on immunoSEQ multiplex PCR, and the TCRdb table lists in-frame clones only, not all of them. The data show 100,000 to 150,000 clones, around nine tenths seen once. The sequencing input was peripheral blood. This receptor was identified in a woman older than 75 with acute or convalescent COVID-19.

The CDR3 loop reads CASSLAPSEQYF. In DNA, the CDR3 is TGTGCCAGCAGCTTAGCGCCCAGCGAGCAGTACTTC. The chain combines TRBV7-2 with TRBJ2-7; D not resolved. Trimming took off 0 bases at V and 6 bases at J, with 6 bases between the two ends. Germline CDR1 reads SGHTA; CDR2 reads FQGNSA. The CDR3 sequence is 12 residues long.